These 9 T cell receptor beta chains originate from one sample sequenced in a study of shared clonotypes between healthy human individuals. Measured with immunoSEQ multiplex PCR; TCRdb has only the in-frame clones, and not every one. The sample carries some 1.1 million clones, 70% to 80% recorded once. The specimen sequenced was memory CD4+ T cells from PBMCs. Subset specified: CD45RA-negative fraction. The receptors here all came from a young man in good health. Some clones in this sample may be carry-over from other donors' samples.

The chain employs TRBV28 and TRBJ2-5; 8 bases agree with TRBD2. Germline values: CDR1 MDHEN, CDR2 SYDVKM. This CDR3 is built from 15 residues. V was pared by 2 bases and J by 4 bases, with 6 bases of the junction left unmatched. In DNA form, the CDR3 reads TGTGCCAGCAGTTTACGCGTCGGGGGGGCAGAGACCCAGTACTTC. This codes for CASSLRVGGAETQYF.

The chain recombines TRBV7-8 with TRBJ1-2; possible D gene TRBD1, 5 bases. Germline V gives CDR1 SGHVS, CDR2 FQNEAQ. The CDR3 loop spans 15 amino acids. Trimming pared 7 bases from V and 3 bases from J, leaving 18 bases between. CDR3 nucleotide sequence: TGTGCCAGCACCGCGACGGGCGGGGCGCACTATGGCTACACCTTC. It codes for CASTATGGAHYGYTF.

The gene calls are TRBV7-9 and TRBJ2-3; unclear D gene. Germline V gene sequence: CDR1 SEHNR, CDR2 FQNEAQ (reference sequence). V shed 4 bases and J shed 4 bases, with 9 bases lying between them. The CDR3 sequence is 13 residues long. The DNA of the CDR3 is TGTGCCAGCAGCTCCAAAGGCCCAGATACGCAGTATTTT. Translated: CASSSKGPDTQYF.

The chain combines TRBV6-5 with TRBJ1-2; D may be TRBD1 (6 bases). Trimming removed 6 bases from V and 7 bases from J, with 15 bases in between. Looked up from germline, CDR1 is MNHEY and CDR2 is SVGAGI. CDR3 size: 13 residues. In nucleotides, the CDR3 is TGTGCCAGCAGCTGGGACCGACAGGTTGGCTACACCTTC. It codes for CASSWDRQVGYTF.

The CDR3 DNA is TGTGCCAGCTCACCAGACAGGCCCCCCACAAACTATGGCTACACCTTC. Amino acids: CASSPDRPPTNYGYTF. The chain carries TRBV18 and TRBJ1-2; perhaps TRBD1 as D (6 bases). Germline V gene sequence: CDR1 KGHSH, CDR2 LQKENI. This CDR3 region has 16 residues. Trimming took off 2 bases at V and 2 bases at J, with 15 bases between the two ends.

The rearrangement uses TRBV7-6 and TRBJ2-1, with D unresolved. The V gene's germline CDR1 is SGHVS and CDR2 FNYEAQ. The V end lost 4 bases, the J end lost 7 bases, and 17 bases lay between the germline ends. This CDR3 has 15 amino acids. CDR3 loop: CASSSRPEHGNEQFF. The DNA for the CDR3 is TGTGCCAGCAGCTCCAGACCGGAGCATGGGAATGAGCAGTTCTTC.

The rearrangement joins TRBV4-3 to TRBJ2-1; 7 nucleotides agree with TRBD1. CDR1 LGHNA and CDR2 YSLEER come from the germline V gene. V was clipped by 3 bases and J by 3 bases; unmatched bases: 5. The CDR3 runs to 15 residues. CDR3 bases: TGCGCCAGCAGCCAGAAGGGACAGAACTACAATGAGCAGTTCTTC. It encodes CASSQKGQNYNEQFF.

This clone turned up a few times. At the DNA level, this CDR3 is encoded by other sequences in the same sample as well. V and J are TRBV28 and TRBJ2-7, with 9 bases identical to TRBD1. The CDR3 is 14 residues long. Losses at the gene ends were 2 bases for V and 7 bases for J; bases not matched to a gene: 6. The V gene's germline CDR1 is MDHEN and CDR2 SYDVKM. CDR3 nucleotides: TGTGCCAGCAGTTTAGCGGGACAGGGATGGGAGCAGTACTTC. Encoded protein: CASSLAGQGWEQYF.

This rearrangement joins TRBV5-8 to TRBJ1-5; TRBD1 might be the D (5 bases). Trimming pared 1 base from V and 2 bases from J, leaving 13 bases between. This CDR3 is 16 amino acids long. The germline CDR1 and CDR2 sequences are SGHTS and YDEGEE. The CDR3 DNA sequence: TGTGCCAGCAGCTTGATTATAGGGGCGGGCAATCAGCCCCAGCATTTT. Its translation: CASSLIIGAGNQPQHF.